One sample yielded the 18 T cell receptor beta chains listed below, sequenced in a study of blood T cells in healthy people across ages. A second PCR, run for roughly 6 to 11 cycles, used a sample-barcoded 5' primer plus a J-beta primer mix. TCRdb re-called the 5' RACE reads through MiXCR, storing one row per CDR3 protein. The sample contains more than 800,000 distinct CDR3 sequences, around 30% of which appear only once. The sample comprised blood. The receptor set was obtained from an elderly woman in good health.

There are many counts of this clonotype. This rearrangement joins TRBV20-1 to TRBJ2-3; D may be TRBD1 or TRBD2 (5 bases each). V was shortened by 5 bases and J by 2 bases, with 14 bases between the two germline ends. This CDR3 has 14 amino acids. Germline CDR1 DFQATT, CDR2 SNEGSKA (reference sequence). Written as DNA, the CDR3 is TGCAGTGCTCCCGAGAGGGGCTACACAGATACGCAGTATTTT. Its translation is CSAPERGYTDTQYF.

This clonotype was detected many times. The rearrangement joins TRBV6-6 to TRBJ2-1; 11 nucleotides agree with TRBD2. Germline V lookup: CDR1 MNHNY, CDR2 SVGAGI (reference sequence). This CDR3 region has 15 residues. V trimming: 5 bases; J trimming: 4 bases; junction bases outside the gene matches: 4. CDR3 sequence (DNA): TGTGCCAGCAGTGAGACTAGCGGGGTGTACAATGAGCAGTTCTTC. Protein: CASSETSGVYNEQFF.

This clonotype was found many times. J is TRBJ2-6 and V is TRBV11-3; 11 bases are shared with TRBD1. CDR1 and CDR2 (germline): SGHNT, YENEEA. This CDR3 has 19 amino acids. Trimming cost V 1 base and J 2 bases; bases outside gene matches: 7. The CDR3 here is CASSLGGGQGAPGANVLTF. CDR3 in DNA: TGTGCCAGCAGCTTAGGTGGAGGACAGGGGGCGCCTGGGGCCAACGTCCTGACTTTC.

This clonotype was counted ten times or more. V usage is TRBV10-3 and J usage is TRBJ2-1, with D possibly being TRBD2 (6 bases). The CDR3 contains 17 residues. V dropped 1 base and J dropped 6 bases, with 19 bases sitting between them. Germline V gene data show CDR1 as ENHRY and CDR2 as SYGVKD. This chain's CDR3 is CAISEWNREDTANEQFF. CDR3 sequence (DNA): TGTGCCATCAGTGAGTGGAATAGGGAGGATACAGCCAATGAGCAGTTCTTC.

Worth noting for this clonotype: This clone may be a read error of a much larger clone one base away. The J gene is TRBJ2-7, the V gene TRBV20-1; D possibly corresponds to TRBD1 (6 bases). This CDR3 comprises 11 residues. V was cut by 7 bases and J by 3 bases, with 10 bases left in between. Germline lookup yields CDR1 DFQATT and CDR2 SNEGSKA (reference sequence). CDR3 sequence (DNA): TGCAGTGTACAGGGAAACTACGAGCAGTACTTC. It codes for CSVQGNYEQYF.

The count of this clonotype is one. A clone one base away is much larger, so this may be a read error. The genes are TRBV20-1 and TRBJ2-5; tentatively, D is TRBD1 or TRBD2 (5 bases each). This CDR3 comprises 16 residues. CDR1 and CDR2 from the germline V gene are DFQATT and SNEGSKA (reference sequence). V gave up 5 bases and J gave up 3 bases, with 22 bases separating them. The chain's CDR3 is CSALDGAKIRKETQYF. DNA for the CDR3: TGCAGTGCTTTAGACGGGGCGAAAATTAGAAAAGAGACCCAGTACTTC.

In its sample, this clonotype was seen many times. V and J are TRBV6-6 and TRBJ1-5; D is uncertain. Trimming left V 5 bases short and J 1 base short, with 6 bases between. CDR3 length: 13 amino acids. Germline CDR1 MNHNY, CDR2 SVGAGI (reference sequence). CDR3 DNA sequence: TGTGCCAGCAGTCGAAGGAGCAATCAGCCCCAGCATTTT. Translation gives CASSRRSNQPQHF.

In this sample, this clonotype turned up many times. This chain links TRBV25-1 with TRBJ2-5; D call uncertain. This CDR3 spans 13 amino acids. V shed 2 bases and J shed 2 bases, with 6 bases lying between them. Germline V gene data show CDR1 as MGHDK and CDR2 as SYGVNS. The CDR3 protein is CASSEPFQETQYF. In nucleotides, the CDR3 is TGTGCCAGCAGTGAACCGTTTCAAGAGACCCAGTACTTC.

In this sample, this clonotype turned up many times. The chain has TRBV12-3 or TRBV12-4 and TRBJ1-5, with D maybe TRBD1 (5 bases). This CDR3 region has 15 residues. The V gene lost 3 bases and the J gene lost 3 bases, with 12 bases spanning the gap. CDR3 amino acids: CASSLTGTLNQPQHF. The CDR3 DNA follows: TGTGCCAGCAGTTTGACGGGGACCCTCAATCAGCCCCAGCATTTT.

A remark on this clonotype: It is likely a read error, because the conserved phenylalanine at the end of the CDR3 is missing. CDR3 in DNA: TGTGCCAGCTCCCTAGCGGGGGCCTCGTTAGATACGCAGTATTTA. Translated: CASSLAGASLDTQYL. The chain combines TRBV18 with TRBJ2-3, with 10 nucleotides matching TRBD2. Germline V gene lookup returns CDR1 KGHSH and CDR2 LQKENI. The CDR3 sequence is 15 residues long. V lost 6 bases to trimming and J lost 5 bases; unmatched junction nucleotides: 8.

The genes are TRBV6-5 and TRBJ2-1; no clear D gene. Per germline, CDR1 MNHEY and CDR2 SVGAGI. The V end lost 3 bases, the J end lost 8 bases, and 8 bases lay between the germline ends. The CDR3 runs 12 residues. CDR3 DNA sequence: TGTGCCAGCAGTTATACTGGGGATGAGCAGTTCTTC. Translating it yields CASSYTGDEQFF.

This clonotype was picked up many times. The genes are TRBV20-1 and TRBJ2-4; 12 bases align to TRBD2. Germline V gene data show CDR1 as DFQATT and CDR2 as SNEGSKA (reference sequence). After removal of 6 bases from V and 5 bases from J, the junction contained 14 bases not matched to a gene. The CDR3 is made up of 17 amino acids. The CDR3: CSAPGRASGGAQNIQYF. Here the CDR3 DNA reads TGCAGTGCCCCCGGGAGGGCTAGCGGGGGGGCTCAAAACATTCAGTACTTC.

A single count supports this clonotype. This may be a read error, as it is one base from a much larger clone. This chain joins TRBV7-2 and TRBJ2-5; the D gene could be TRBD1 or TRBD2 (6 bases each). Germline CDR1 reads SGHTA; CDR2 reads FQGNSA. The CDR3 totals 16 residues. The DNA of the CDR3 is TGTGCCAACAGCTTGCAGGGAGGACAGAAGCAAGAGACCCAGTACTTC. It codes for CANSLQGGQKQETQYF.

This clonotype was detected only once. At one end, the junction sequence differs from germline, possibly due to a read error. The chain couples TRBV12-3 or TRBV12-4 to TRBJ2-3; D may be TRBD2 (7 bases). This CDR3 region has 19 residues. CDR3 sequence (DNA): TGTGCCAGCAGTTTAGGATGGACTAGTGGGGGGGCGAGGGCAGATATGCAGTATTTT. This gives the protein CASSLGWTSGGARADMQYF.

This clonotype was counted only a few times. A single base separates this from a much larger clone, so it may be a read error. The CDR3 spells CASSYSYRSNEQYF. The CDR3 coding sequence is TGTGCCAGCAGTTACTCTTATAGGAGCAATGAGCAGTACTTC. The J gene is TRBJ2-5, the V gene TRBV6-5; D unresolved. Between the trimmed V and J ends, which lost 0 bases and 11 bases, there was a span of 16 bases. This CDR3 region has 14 residues. Germline V lookup: CDR1 MNHEY, CDR2 SVGAGI.

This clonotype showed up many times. Here the CDR3 DNA reads TGTGCCAGCAGACAGGGCACTGAAGCTTTCTTT. Translated, it gives CASRQGTEAFF. The chain couples TRBV6-5 to TRBJ1-1, with a possible D match to TRBD1 (6 bases). With 6 bases removed from V and 4 bases from J, the gap between germline ends came to 6 bases. Per the germline V gene, CDR1 is MNHEY and CDR2 is SVGAGI. CDR3 length: 11 residues.

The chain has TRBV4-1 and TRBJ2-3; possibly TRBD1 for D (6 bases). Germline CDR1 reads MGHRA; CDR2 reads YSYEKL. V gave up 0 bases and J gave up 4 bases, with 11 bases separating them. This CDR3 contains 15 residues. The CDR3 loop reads CASSQERAGADTQYF. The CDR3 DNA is TGCGCCAGCAGCCAAGAGAGAGCAGGGGCAGATACGCAGTATTTT.

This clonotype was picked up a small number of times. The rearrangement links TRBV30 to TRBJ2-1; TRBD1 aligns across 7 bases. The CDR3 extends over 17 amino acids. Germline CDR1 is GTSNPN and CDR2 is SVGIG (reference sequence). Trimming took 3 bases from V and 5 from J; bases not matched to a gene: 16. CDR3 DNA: TGTGCCTGGAGGGCCCGGACAGGACTCGGGATAAACAATGAGCAGTTCTTC. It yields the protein CAWRARTGLGINNEQFF.